These 23 T cell receptor beta chains were sequenced from one sample in a study of identical twins. Each CDR3 protein is one row after TCRdb ran MiXCR on the 5' RACE reads. In the table there are some 1,700,000 distinct CDR3 sequences, about 32% of which are singletons. Sequencing input: cord blood. The receptors stem from a newborn girl in good health.

This rearrangement joins TRBV5-6 to TRBJ2-3; TRBD2 matches 8 bases. CDR1 SGHDT and CDR2 YYEEEE come from the germline V gene. The trim removed 7 bases at V and 4 bases at J, leaving 8 bases unmatched. The CDR3 has 14 residues. CDR3 loop: CASRRGGEADTQYF. The CDR3 DNA is TGTGCCAGCCGCCGGGGGGGGGAAGCAGATACGCAGTATTTT. The whole variable domain, filled in from reference TRBV5-6 and TRBJ2-3, reads DAGVTQSPTHLIKTRGQQVTLRCSPKSGHDTVSWYQQALGQGPQFIFQYYEEEERQRGNFPDRFSGHQFPNYSSELNVNALLLGDSALYLCASRRGGEADTQYFGPGTRLTVL.

Points on this clonotype: The missing conserved phenylalanine or tryptophan at the end of this CDR3 makes a read error likely. V is TRBV20-1 and J is TRBJ2-3; 7 bases agree with TRBD2. The CDR3 extends over 16 amino acids. Trimming cost V 1 base and J 0 bases; bases outside gene matches: 7. CDR1 DFQATT and CDR2 SNEGSKA come from the germline V gene (reference sequence). Here the CDR3 reads CSARGGEGPSTDTQYL. The CDR3 DNA reads TGCAGTGCTAGAGGAGGGGAGGGACCGAGCACAGATACGCAGTATCTT.

The chain couples TRBV12-3 or TRBV12-4 to TRBJ2-3; 8 bases line up with TRBD2. The ends lost 4 bases at V and 4 bases at J; junction bases unmatched: 16. The CDR3 length is 18 residues. CDR3 region: CASSWSGGALRIADTQYF. DNA for the CDR3: TGTGCCAGCAGTTGGTCGGGGGGGGCTTTGAGGATCGCAGATACGCAGTATTTT.

The chain has TRBV6-5 and TRBJ2-1; TRBD2 aligns across 8 bases. The germline CDR1 and CDR2 sequences are MNHEY and SVGAGI. J lost 0 bases, V lost 0 bases, and 10 bases had no gene match. This CDR3 contains 19 residues. CDR3 nucleotides: TGTGCCAGCAGTTACTCTGCGCGGGAGGCCTTGAGCTCCTACAATGAGCAGTTCTTC. This translates into CASSYSAREALSSYNEQFF.

This clonotype has only one observation. The chain couples TRBV20-1 to TRBJ2-3, with TRBD2 identical over 8 bases. Germline CDR1 is DFQATT and CDR2 is SNEGSKA (reference sequence). The CDR3 is 13 amino acids. CDR3 region: CRGSGGQGDTQYF. The CDR3 DNA reads TGCAGGGGAAGCGGGGGTCAGGGAGATACGCAGTATTTT.

The chain is built from TRBV20-1 and TRBJ2-1; D is possibly TRBD2 (5 bases). The CDR3 contains 14 residues. V was clipped by 1 base and J by 6 bases, with 13 bases between them. Looked up from germline, CDR1 is DFQATT and CDR2 is SNEGSKA (reference sequence). CDR3 loop: CSARGLAIGNEQFF. DNA of the CDR3: TGCAGTGCTAGAGGGCTAGCTATAGGCAATGAGCAGTTCTTC.

This clonotype was found a few times. The chain has TRBV19 and TRBJ2-7; 7 bases fit TRBD1. The ends lost 3 bases at V and 0 bases at J; junction bases unmatched: 5. The germline V gene encodes CDR1 LNHDA and CDR2 SQIVND (reference sequence). This CDR3 is 15 amino acids long. The CDR3 is CASSIQPGGSYEQYF. The CDR3, as DNA: TGTGCCAGTAGTATCCAGCCAGGGGGCTCCTACGAGCAGTACTTC.

This clonotype was recorded at least ten times. The rearrangement uses TRBV7-9 and TRBJ2-4; no definite D call. The CDR3 sequence is 13 residues long. Germline V lookup: CDR1 SEHNR, CDR2 FQNEAQ (reference sequence). The V gene lost 2 bases and the J gene lost 10 bases, with 12 bases spanning the gap. CDR3 in DNA: TGTGCCAGCAGCTTATCCCCCATTGGGATTCAGTACTTC. Its protein product is CASSLSPIGIQYF.

This clonotype has a handful of counts. V is TRBV2 and J is TRBJ2-7; 11 nucleotides agree with TRBD2. J gave up 0 bases and V 6 bases, and 4 bases lay outside the gene matches. Germline values: CDR1 SNHLY, CDR2 FYNNEI. The CDR3 consists of 15 residues. The CDR3 coding sequence is TGTGCCAGCAGACCTAGCGGGGGGAGCTCCTACGAGCAGTACTTC. Residues: CASRPSGGSSYEQYF.

The sample holds a few counts of this clonotype. V and J are TRBV5-1 and TRBJ2-3, with D unresolved. With 0 bases removed from V and 3 bases from J, the gap between germline ends came to 14 bases. The CDR3 loop spans 16 amino acids. Germline CDR1 SGHRS, CDR2 YFSETQ. The CDR3 nucleotides read TGCGCCAGCAGCTTGGTGGTGGGGTATACGACAGATACGCAGTATTTT. Translating it yields CASSLVVGYTTDTQYF.

V gene TRBV11-2 combines with J gene TRBJ2-4, with D tentatively TRBD1 or TRBD2 (5 bases each). The assigned J gene may be wrong: the sequence end matches TRBJ2-7 better. CDR3 length: 14 amino acids. CDR1 is SGHAT, CDR2 FQNNGV, per germline. The DNA for the CDR3 is TGTGCCAGCAGCTTATGGGGGACGGACTACGAGCAGTACTTC. It yields the protein CASSLWGTDYEQYF.

This clonotype was seen a few times. This sequence joins TRBV29-1 and TRBJ1-1, with TRBD1 matching over 7 bases. The CDR3 has 16 residues. The V gene's germline CDR1 is SQVTM and CDR2 ANQGSEA. The V and J ends lost 7 bases and 2 bases, in that order; junction bases with no gene match: 16. The CDR3 DNA follows: TGCAGCGCGACAGGGCTGGGTGGGGCCCTCAACACTGAAGCTTTCTTT. This sequence encodes CSATGLGGALNTEAFF. Supplemented by reference TRBV29-1 and TRBJ1-1, the full variable domain reads SAVISQKPSRDICQRGTSLTIQCQVDSQVTMMFWYRQQPGQSLTLIATANQGSEATYESGFVIDKFPISRPNLTFSTLTVSNMSPEDSSIYLCSATGLGGALNTEAFFGQGTRLTVV.

At least ten counts were recorded for this clonotype. DNA of the CDR3: TGTGCCAGCAGCTCCGGACTAGCGGGAGGCCCAGATACGCAGTATTTT. The encoded protein is CASSSGLAGGPDTQYF. The V call is TRBV7-2, the J call TRBJ2-3, with 14 nucleotides matching TRBD2. Germline assignment: CDR1 SGHTA and CDR2 FQGNSA. This CDR3 is 16 amino acids long. V lost 4 bases, J lost 4 bases, and 4 bases stayed unmatched.

This clonotype has just one count. The chain recombines TRBV12-3 or TRBV12-4 with TRBJ2-7, with D hard to call. The CDR3 is 13 residues long. Trimming took 6 bases from V and 6 from J, leaving 15 bases between them. The CDR3 is CASSPSWTGEQYF. The CDR3 bases are TGTGCCAGCAGCCCTTCATGGACGGGCGAGCAGTACTTC.

This clonotype has just a few counts. The V and J genes are TRBV7-6 and TRBJ2-3; TRBD2 matches 16 bases. The ends lost 2 bases at V and 6 bases at J; junction bases unmatched: 14. Per germline, CDR1 SGHVS and CDR2 FNYEAQ. This CDR3 is 20 amino acids long. CDR3 nucleotide sequence: TGTGCCAGCAGCTTACGTCCCCAGCCTCCGGGACTAGCGGGGGGGGATACGCAGTATTTT. Its protein product is CASSLRPQPPGLAGGDTQYF.

The chain links TRBV20-1 to TRBJ1-2; D is uncertain. Germline CDR1 is DFQATT and CDR2 is SNEGSKA (reference sequence). The CDR3 has 13 amino acids. V was cut by 0 bases and J by 8 bases, with 13 bases left in between. CDR3 residues: CSARDTGKWGYTF. The CDR3 nucleotides read TGCAGTGCTAGAGATACGGGGAAGTGGGGCTACACCTTC.

This chain joins TRBV14 and TRBJ2-7; maybe TRBD1 (8 bases). The CDR3 sequence is 14 residues long. Trimming stripped 6 bases from V and 3 bases from J, with 15 bases between. CDR1 and CDR2 (germline): SGHDN, FVKESK. The CDR3: CASRKTGDYYEQYF. CDR3 bases: TGTGCCAGCAGGAAGACAGGGGACTACTACGAGCAGTACTTC.

CDR3 amino acids: CSVEGGRQGAGYTF. The CDR3 DNA sequence: TGCAGCGTTGAAGGGGGACGACAGGGGGCTGGCTACACCTTC. This sequence joins TRBV29-1 and TRBJ1-2, with TRBD1 matching over 10 bases. The CDR3 consists of 14 residues. Germline V gene lookup returns CDR1 SQVTM and CDR2 ANQGSEA. V lost 1 base, J lost 7 bases, and 6 bases stayed unmatched.

This clonotype was counted a few times. J is TRBJ1-1 and V is TRBV14; D is undetermined. The CDR3 totals 14 residues. Germline CDR1 SGHDN, CDR2 FVKESK. V was shortened by 4 bases and J by 0 bases, with 9 bases between the two germline ends. CDR3 residues: CASSPQVLNTEAFF. The CDR3 nucleotides read TGTGCCAGCAGCCCTCAGGTCCTGAACACTGAAGCTTTCTTT.

V and J are TRBV3-1 and TRBJ2-5; D is possibly TRBD1 or TRBD2 (5 bases each). The germline V gene encodes CDR1 LGHDT and CDR2 YNNKEL (reference sequence). V gave up 4 bases and J gave up 11 bases, with 29 bases separating them. This CDR3 contains 17 residues. CDR3 nucleotides: TGTGCCAGCAGCCGAAACCCCACGGGGCCCTCCTACAATGAGCAGTACTTC. It yields the protein CASSRNPTGPSYNEQYF.

This clonotype came up a few times. The V call is TRBV25-1, the J call TRBJ2-7, with D uncertain. V lost 0 bases and J 6 bases, leaving 6 bases between the germline ends. Germline assignment: CDR1 MGHDK and CDR2 SYGVNS. The CDR3 is 12 amino acids. The CDR3 bases are TGTGCCAGCAGTGAATATCTCAGCGAGCAGTACTTC. Encoded protein: CASSEYLSEQYF.

This clonotype was seen a handful of times. This chain links TRBV7-9 with TRBJ2-3, with 12 bases matching TRBD2. The trim removed 5 bases at V and 6 bases at J, leaving 6 bases unmatched. The CDR3 contains 15 residues. Germline CDR1 reads SEHNR; CDR2 reads FQNEAQ (reference sequence). This CDR3 is CASSVTSGSYDTQYF. In DNA, the CDR3 is TGTGCCAGCAGCGTGACTAGCGGGAGTTATGATACGCAGTATTTT.

There are a few counts of this clonotype. V is TRBV27 and J is TRBJ2-3, with D hard to call. CDR1 and CDR2 (germline): MNHEY, SMNVEV (reference sequence). This CDR3 has 11 residues. Trimming removed 4 bases at V and 10 bases at J, with 9 bases between. CDR3 nucleotides: TGTGCCAGCAGTTGGAAAAAGGCGCAGTATTTT. Its protein product is CASSWKKAQYF.